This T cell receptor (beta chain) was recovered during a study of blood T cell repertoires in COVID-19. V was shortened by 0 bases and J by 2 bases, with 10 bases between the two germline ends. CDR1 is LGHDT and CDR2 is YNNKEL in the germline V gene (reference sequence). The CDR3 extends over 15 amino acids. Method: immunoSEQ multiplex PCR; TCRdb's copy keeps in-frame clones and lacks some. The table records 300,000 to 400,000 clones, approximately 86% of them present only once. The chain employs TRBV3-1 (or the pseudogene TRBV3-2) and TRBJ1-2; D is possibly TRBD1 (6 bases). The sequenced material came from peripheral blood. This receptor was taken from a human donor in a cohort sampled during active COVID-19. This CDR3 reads CASSQDLGANYGYTF. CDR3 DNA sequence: TGTGCCAGCAGCCAAGATCTGGGGGCCAACTATGGCTACACCTTC.